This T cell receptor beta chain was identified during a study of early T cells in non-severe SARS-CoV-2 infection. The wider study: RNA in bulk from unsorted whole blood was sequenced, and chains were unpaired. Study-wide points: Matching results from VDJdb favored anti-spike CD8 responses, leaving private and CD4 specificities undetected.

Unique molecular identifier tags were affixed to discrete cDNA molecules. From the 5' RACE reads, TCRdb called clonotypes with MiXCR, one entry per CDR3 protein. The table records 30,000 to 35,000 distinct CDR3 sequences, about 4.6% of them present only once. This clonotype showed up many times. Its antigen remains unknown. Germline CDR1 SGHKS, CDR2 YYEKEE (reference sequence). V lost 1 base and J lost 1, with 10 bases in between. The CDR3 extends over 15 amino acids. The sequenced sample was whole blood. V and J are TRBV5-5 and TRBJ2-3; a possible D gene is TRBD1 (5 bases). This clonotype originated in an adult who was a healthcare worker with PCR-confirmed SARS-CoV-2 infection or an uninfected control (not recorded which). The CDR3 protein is CASSLRQGRTDTQYF. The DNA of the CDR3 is TGTGCCAGCAGCTTGAGGCAGGGCCGCACAGATACGCAGTATTTT.